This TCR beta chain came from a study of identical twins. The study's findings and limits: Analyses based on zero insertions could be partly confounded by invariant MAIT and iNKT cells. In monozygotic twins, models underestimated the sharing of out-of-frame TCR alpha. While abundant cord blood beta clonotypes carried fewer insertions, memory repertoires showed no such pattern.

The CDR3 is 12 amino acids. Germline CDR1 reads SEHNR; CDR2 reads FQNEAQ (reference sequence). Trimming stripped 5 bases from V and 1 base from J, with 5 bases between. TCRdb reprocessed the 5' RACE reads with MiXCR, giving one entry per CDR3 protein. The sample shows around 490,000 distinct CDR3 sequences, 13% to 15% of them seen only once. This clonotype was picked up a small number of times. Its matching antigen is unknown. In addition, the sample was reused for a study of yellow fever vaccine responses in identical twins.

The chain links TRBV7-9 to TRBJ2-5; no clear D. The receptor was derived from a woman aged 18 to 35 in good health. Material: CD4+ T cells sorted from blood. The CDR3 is CASSQIQETQYF. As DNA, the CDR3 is TGTGCCAGCAGCCAAATCCAAGAGACCCAGTACTTC.